This TCR beta chain was identified during a study of T-cell reconstitution after alpha-beta-depleted transplantation in children. This clonotype was observed a handful of times. Germline values: CDR1 MNHEY, CDR2 SVGAGI. This CDR3 has 12 amino acids. Trimming removed 2 bases at V and 5 bases at J, with 7 bases between. Unique molecular identifiers featured in how the TCRbeta library was prepared. TCRdb recomputed calls from the PCR reads with MiXCR, one row per CDR3 protein. This sample has around 530,000 distinct CDR3 sequences, with approximately 29% found just once. Sequenced material: PBMCs from the stem cell graft donor, taken from the stem cell graft. This clonotype was sampled from a human donor who donated a stem cell graft to a child with aplastic anemia. The chain combines TRBV6-5 with TRBJ2-7, with a weak D call TRBD2 (6 bases). CDR3 in amino acids: CASSYGGNEQYF. CDR3 bases: TGTGCCAGCAGTTACGGGGGGAACGAGCAGTACTTC.